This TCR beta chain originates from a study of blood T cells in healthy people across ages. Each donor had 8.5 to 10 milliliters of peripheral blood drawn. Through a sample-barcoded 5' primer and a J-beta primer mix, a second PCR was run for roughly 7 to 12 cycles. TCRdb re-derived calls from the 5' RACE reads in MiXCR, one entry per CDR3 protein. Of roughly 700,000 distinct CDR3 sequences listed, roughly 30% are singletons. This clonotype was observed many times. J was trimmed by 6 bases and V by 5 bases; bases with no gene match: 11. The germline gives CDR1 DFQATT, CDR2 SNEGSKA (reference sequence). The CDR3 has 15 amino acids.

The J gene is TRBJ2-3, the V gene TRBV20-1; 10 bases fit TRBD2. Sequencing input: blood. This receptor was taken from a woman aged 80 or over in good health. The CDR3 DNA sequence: TGCAGTGCTGGGAGGACTAGCGGAGCCGGGGATACGCAGTATTTT. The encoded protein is CSAGRTSGAGDTQYF.